The 15 T cell receptor beta chains below were found in one sample sequenced in a study of cytotoxic CD8 clonotypes in ibrutinib-treated CLL (dated by TCRdb to about 2021). Library preparation used the immunoSEQ multiplex PCR assay. Sourced from immuneACCESS, this table was stored by TCRdb with only in-frame sequences that have V and J called. A share of the clones is absent; for the studies checked, an unresolved V gene accounts for under half, and the remainder has no known explanation. In all, the sample holds fewer than 35,000 clones, and roughly three quarters of those were seen once. The ten most abundant clones make up roughly 26% of the sample. The sample consisted of PBMCs, taken before ibrutinib treatment. The source is a human donor with chronic lymphocytic leukemia.

CDR3 nucleotides: TGTGCCAGCAGCGTCGACAGGGGAGCATATGGCTACACCTTC. This encodes CASSVDRGAYGYTF. The J gene is TRBJ1-2, the V gene TRBV2; 8 nucleotides line up with TRBD1. The CDR3 is made up of 14 amino acids. Germline V gives CDR1 SNHLY, CDR2 FYNNEI. The V gene end was trimmed by 6 bases and the J gene end by 5 bases; junction bases not matched to a gene: 8. Based on the CDR3 plus reference TRBV2 and TRBJ1-2, the full variable domain is EPEVTQTPSHQVTQMGQEVILRCVPISNHLYFYWYRQILGQKVEFLVSFYNNEISEKSEIFDDQFSVERPDGSNFTLKIRSTKLEDSAMYFCASSVDRGAYGYTFGSGTRLTVV.

The J gene is TRBJ2-1, the V gene TRBV9; 13 bases are shared with TRBD2. CDR3 length: 18 residues. Germline CDR1 and CDR2: SGDLS and YYNGEE. With V trimmed by 0 bases and J by 3 bases, 6 bases remained unmatched. The CDR3: CASSVAPRTSGSYNEQFF. DNA of the CDR3: TGTGCCAGCAGCGTAGCCCCCCGGACTAGCGGGAGCTACAATGAGCAGTTCTTC.

The genes are TRBV4-1 and TRBJ2-7; 9 bases align to TRBD2. With 1 base clipped from V and 9 bases from J, the junction kept 10 bases outside the gene matches. Germline-derived CDR1 and CDR2 are MGHRA and YSYEKL. This CDR3 spans 15 amino acids. CDR3 DNA sequence: TGCGCCAGCAGCCAAGTAGCGGGAGAGGGGGAATCGCAGTACTTC. It translates to CASSQVAGEGESQYF.

The V and J genes are TRBV5-6 and TRBJ1-5; D is perhaps TRBD1 (6 bases). Per germline, CDR1 SGHDT and CDR2 YYEEEE. The length of the CDR3 is 15 residues. Trimming took 0 bases from V and 6 from J, leaving 13 bases between them. CDR3 in DNA: TGTGCCAGCAGCTTGGGTGGGGGGGCCCGTCAGCCCCAGCATTTT. Translation: CASSLGGGARQPQHF.

V and J are TRBV21-1 and TRBJ1-6; TRBD1, the table's D call, was not compared with the DNA. TRBV21-1 is described as a pseudogene. The CDR3 has 19 residues. The CDR3 coding sequence is TGTGCCAGCAGCATCCAAACCGACAGGACGACCTCCTATAATTCACCCCTCCACTTT. Translated: CASSIQTDRTTSYNSPLHF.

V gene TRBV5-1 combines with J gene TRBJ2-1; maybe TRBD2 (7 bases). CDR1 is SGHRS and CDR2 is YFSETQ in the germline V gene. CDR3 size: 16 residues. Trimming removed 0 bases at V and 9 bases at J, with 19 bases between. The DNA for the CDR3 is TGCGCCAGCAGCTTGGCCGTTGGGGGGCGCGGGAGTGAGCAGTTCTTC. The encoded protein is CASSLAVGGRGSEQFF. The variable domain in full, completed from reference TRBV5-1 and TRBJ2-1, reads KAGVTQTPRYLIKTRGQQVTLSCSPISGHRSVSWYQQTPGQGLQFLFEYFSETQRNKGNFPGRFSGRQFSNSRSEMNVSTLELGDSALYLCASSLAVGGRGSEQFFGPGTRLTVL.

This clone was found a few times. V and J are TRBV5-1 and TRBJ2-1; no firm D call. Per germline, CDR1 SGHRS and CDR2 YFSETQ. Trimming stripped 6 bases from V and 5 bases from J, with 12 bases between. The CDR3 contains 13 residues. CDR3 amino acids: CASTRTDHNEQFF. The CDR3 nucleotides are TGCGCCAGCACAAGGACCGACCACAATGAGCAGTTCTTC.

This chain uses TRBV7-9 with TRBJ2-7; D is possibly TRBD1 or TRBD2 (5 bases each). CDR1 and CDR2 from the germline V gene are SEHNR and FQNEAQ (reference sequence). V was shortened by 4 bases and J by 2 bases, with 18 bases between the two germline ends. CDR3 length: 16 amino acids. As DNA, the CDR3 is TGTGCCAGCAGCTCGTACCACCGGGACGGGGCCTACGAGCAGTACTTC. Translation: CASSSYHRDGAYEQYF.

This clone is a singleton in its sample. J is TRBJ1-2 and V is TRBV5-1, with D uncertain. This CDR3 comprises 13 residues. With 0 bases removed from V and 1 base from J, the gap between germline ends came to 4 bases. Germline values: CDR1 SGHRS, CDR2 YFSETQ. The CDR3 is CASSLDGNYGYTF. In DNA form, the CDR3 reads TGCGCCAGCAGCTTGGACGGTAACTATGGCTACACCTTC.

This rearrangement joins TRBV9 to TRBJ2-3; tentatively, D is TRBD2 (5 bases). CDR3 length: 15 amino acids. The V gene lost 4 bases and the J gene lost 0 bases, with 12 bases spanning the gap. Germline V gene data show CDR1 as SGDLS and CDR2 as YYNGEE. The CDR3 DNA reads TGTGCCAGCAGCATCTTAGCGTCTAGCACAGATACGCAGTATTTT. Translation gives CASSILASSTDTQYF.

The rearrangement uses TRBV11-3 and TRBJ2-3; tentatively, D is TRBD2 (6 bases). Germline assignment: CDR1 SGHNT and CDR2 YENEEA. Trimming left V 5 bases short and J 0 bases short, with 18 bases between. The CDR3 sequence is 17 residues long. The CDR3 nucleotides are TGTGCCAGCAGCCTCCCCCTTCGGGGGATTAGCACAGATACGCAGTATTTT. It codes for CASSLPLRGISTDTQYF.

The DNA of the CDR3 is TGTGCCAGCAGTGAAATCCCACTGAGCACAGATACGCAGTATTTT. It yields the protein CASSEIPLSTDTQYF. This chain joins TRBV6-1 and TRBJ2-3; D is unclear. The CDR3 runs 15 residues. Germline values: CDR1 MNHNS, CDR2 SASEGT. V was cut by 2 bases and J by 0 bases, with 9 bases left in between.

This chain connects TRBV27 to TRBJ2-1, with D perhaps matching TRBD2 (6 bases). The CDR3 contains 11 residues. V was clipped by 5 bases and J by 10 bases, with 9 bases between them. Germline CDR1 reads MNHEY; CDR2 reads SMNVEV (reference sequence). CDR3 sequence (DNA): TGTGCCAGCAGTATAGCGGACGAGCAGTTCTTC. Translating it yields CASSIADEQFF.

The gene calls are TRBV5-1 and TRBJ2-3; 9 nucleotides agree with TRBD2. V trimming: 4 bases; J trimming: 4 bases; junction bases outside the gene matches: 10. Germline V CDR1 and CDR2: SGHRS, YFSETQ. This CDR3 has 16 residues. CDR3 sequence (DNA): TGCGCCAGCAGCCTCGTGGGACTAGCAGCGGCAGATACGCAGTATTTT. Translation gives CASSLVGLAAADTQYF.

The chain has TRBV11-2 and TRBJ2-1, with TRBD2 identical over 12 bases. Per germline, CDR1 SGHAT and CDR2 FQNNGV. The CDR3 runs 19 residues. The ends lost 1 base at V and 2 bases at J; junction bases unmatched: 9. The CDR3 here is CASSLGQDGTSGPYNEQFF. The CDR3 coding sequence is TGTGCCAGCAGCTTAGGCCAGGACGGGACTAGCGGGCCCTACAATGAGCAGTTCTTC.